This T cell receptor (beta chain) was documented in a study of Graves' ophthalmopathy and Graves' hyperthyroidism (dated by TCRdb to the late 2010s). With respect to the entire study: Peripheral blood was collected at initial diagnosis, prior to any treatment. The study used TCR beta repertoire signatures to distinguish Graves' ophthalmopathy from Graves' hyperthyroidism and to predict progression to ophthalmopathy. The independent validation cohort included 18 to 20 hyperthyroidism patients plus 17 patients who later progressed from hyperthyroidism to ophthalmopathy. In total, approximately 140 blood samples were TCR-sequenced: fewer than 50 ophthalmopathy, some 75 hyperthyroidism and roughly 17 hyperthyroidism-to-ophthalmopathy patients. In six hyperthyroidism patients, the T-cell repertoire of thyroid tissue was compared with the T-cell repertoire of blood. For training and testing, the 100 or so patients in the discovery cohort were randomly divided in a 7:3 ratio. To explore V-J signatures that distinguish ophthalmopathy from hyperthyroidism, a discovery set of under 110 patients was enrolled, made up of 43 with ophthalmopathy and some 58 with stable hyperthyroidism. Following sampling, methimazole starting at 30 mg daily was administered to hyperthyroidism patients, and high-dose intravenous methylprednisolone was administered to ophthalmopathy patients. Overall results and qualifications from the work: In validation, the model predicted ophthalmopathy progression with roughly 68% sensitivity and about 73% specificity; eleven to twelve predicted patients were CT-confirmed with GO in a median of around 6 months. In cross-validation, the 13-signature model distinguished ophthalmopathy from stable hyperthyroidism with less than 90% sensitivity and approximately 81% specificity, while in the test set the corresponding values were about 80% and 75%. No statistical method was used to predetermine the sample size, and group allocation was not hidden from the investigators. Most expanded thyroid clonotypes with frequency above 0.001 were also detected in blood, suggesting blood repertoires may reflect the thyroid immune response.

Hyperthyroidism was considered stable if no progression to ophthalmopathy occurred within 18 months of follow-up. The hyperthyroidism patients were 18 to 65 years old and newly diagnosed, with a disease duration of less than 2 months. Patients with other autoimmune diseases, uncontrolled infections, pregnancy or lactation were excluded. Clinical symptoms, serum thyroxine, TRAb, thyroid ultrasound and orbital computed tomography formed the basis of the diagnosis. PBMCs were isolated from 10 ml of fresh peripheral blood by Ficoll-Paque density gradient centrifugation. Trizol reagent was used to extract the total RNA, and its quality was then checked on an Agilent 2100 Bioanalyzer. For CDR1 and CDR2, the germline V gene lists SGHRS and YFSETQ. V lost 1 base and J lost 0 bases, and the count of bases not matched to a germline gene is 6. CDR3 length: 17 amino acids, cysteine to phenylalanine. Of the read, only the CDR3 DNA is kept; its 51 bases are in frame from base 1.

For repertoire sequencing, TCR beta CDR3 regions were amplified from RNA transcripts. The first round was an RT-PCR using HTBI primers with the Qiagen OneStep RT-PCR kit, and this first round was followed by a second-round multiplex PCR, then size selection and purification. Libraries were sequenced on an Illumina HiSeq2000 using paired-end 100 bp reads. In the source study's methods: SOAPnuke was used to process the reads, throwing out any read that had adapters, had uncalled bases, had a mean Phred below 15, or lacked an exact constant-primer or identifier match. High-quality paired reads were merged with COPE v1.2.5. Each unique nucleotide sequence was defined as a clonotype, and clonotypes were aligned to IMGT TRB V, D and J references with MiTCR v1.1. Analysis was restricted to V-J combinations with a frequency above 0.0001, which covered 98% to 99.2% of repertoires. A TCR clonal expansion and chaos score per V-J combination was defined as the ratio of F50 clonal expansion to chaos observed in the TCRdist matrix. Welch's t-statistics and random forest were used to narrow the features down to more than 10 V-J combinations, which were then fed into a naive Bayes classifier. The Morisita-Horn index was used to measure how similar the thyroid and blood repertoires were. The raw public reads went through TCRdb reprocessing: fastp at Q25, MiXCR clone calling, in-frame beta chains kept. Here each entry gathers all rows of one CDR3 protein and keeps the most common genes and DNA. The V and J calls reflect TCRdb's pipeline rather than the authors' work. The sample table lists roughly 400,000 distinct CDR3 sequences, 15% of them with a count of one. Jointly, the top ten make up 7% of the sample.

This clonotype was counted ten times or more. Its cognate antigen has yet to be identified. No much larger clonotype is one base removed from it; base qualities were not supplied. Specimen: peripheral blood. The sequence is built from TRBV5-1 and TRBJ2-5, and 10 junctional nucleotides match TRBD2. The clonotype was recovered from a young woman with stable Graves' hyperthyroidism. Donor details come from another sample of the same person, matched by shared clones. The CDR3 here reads CASSLYLLAGNQETQYF. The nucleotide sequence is TGCGCCAGCAGCTTGTATCTACTAGCGGGGAACCAAGAGACCCAGTACTTC.